This T cell receptor beta chain was sequenced during a study of CD8 T cells in Susac syndrome. Study in general: Blood was drawn from patients with Susac syndrome. At that point, they were therapy-naive, on corticosteroids, or on intravenous immunoglobulin alone.

Random hexamers were used to reverse transcribe about 0.45 to 1 ug of RNA. Multiplex PCR with immunoSEQ amplified the TCR beta CDR3 across 54 Vbeta and 13 Jbeta. MiXCR, run by TCRdb on the immunoSEQ multiplex PCR reads, gives a single entry per CDR3 protein. Of more than 150,000 distinct CDR3 sequences in the sample, 95% to 96% are singletons; the top ten hold about 0.12%. This CDR3 has 15 residues. The germline CDR1 and CDR2 sequences are DFQATT and SNEGSKA (reference sequence). Trimming removed 4 bases at V and 4 bases at J, with 17 bases between. The rearrangement links TRBV20-1 to TRBJ1-5; D possibly corresponds to TRBD1 (5 bases). Sequencing input: CD4+ T cells from PBMCs. The TCR originated in a human donor with Susac syndrome. This CDR3 is CSATVDHRGNQPQHF. CDR3 sequence (DNA): TGCAGTGCTACCGTGGACCATAGGGGAAATCAGCCCCAGCATTTT.